Below are 23 T cell receptor beta chains sequenced from a single sample in a study of regulatory T cells in long-lasting Graves disease. The time point was: persistent/refractory GD, antithyroid drugs over 5 years with positive TRAb. Extracted RNA from PBMCs served as the source of the TCR library. Investigators prepared the TCR beta libraries by applying iRepertoire HTBI primers and Arm-PCR of CDR3 regions. TCRdb redid the calling of the multiplex PCR reads with MiXCR, one entry per CDR3 protein. The sample yields fewer than 600,000 distinct CDR3 sequences, approximately 22% seen once. Sequenced here: peripheral blood mononuclear cells (PBMCs), sampled when the disease was refractory, from a patient treated with antithyroid drugs. The receptors shown here come from a female donor with Graves disease.

This clonotype showed up many times. V gene TRBV6-5 combines with J gene TRBJ1-1; 10 positions agree with TRBD1. This CDR3 has 17 amino acids. V dropped 3 bases and J dropped 5; count of bases not matched to a gene: 12. Looked up from germline, CDR1 is MNHEY and CDR2 is SVGAGI. The CDR3 coding sequence is TGTGCCAGCAGTTATGCGGACAGGGGGTCATTAGGGACTGAAGCTTTCTTT. As protein: CASSYADRGSLGTEAFF.

The chain recombines TRBV11-2 with TRBJ1-5; no clear D. The germline V and J ends were trimmed by 5 bases and 4 bases, with 24 bases remaining between them. CDR1 SGHAT and CDR2 FQNNGV come from the germline V gene. The length of the CDR3 is 18 residues. The CDR3 loop is CASSPRAWFRNKNQPQHF. CDR3 DNA: TGTGCCAGCAGCCCCCGAGCGTGGTTCCGAAATAAGAATCAGCCCCAGCATTTT.

The chain recombines TRBV30 with TRBJ1-1; TRBD1 matches at 10 bases. The CDR3 covers 13 residues. The V gene end was trimmed by 5 bases and the J gene end by 4 bases; junction bases not matched to a gene: 4. From germline, CDR1 is GTSNPN and CDR2 SVGIG (reference sequence). In DNA form, the CDR3 reads TGTGCCTGGGCCTGGACAGGGGGCACTGAAGCTTTCTTT. Translation: CAWAWTGGTEAFF.

As to this clonotype: At one of its ends the junction is not consistent with the germline gene, which may arise from a read error. The genes are TRBV2 and TRBJ1-2; TRBD1 is a possible D gene (6 bases). Per the germline V gene, CDR1 is SNHLY and CDR2 is FYNNEI. The CDR3 loop spans 15 amino acids. The CDR3 spells CASSQVDSPHYGYTF. The CDR3 DNA reads as TGCGCCAGCAGCCAAGTGGACAGCCCACACTATGGCTACACCTTC.

This clonotype has a count of ten or more. Written as DNA, the CDR3 is TGTGCCAGCAGTACGTCACTGAGCAATCAGCCCCAGCATTTT. Protein sequence: CASSTSLSNQPQHF. The chain employs TRBV6-1 and TRBJ1-5; no definite D call. CDR3 length equals 14 residues. V lost 5 bases to trimming and J lost 1 base, with 9 bases between them. Germline V CDR1 and CDR2: MNHNS, SASEGT.

This clonotype was detected many times. This chain links TRBV7-2 with TRBJ1-2, with D possibly TRBD1 on 5 matching bases. V was pared by 5 bases and J by 9 bases, with 13 bases between. Germline V lookup: CDR1 SGHTA, CDR2 FQGNSA. There are 12 residues in the CDR3. This CDR3 reads CASSPQRGRYTF. The CDR3, as DNA: TGTGCCAGCAGCCCGCAGAGGGGACGCTACACCTTC.

This clonotype was counted ten times or more. The chain is built from TRBV12-3 or TRBV12-4 and TRBJ1-1, with TRBD1 identical over 8 bases. V was pared by 3 bases and J by 1 base, with 10 bases of the junction left unmatched. The CDR3 has 17 residues. CDR3 sequence: CASSLMGTGEQNTEAFF. DNA of the CDR3: TGTGCCAGCAGTTTGATGGGGACAGGTGAACAGAACACTGAAGCTTTCTTT.

In its sample, this clonotype was seen a few times. This chain joins TRBV7-9 and TRBJ1-1; no reliable D call. CDR3 length: 15 amino acids. Trimming took off 1 base at V and 2 bases at J, with 11 bases between the two ends. Germline V gene sequence: CDR1 SEHNR, CDR2 FQNEAQ (reference sequence). This CDR3 is CASSLEPGLNTEAFF. The CDR3 bases are TGTGCCAGCAGCTTAGAACCGGGGTTAAACACTGAAGCTTTCTTT.

This clonotype was found many times. The CDR3 DNA sequence: TGTGCCAGCAGCTTAACGGGTTGGGACGGCGAGCAGTACTTC. Its translation is CASSLTGWDGEQYF. V usage is TRBV7-3 and J usage is TRBJ2-7; D might be TRBD1 or TRBD2, each matching 5 bases. Trimming stripped 0 bases from V and 6 bases from J, with 12 bases between. From germline, CDR1 is SGHTA and CDR2 FQGTGA. CDR3 length equals 14 residues.

The chain combines TRBV30 with TRBJ2-2, with TRBD2 matching 13 bases. Germline V gene data show CDR1 as GTSNPN and CDR2 as SVGIG (reference sequence). Trimming took 4 bases from V and 11 from J; bases not matched to a gene: 7. The CDR3 loop spans 14 amino acids. The CDR3 nucleotides are TGTGCCTGGACCCGGACTAGCGGGAGTGCCGAGCTGTTTTTT. This translates into CAWTRTSGSAELFF.

The V gene is TRBV24-1, the J gene TRBJ1-5; D is undetermined. The V gene's germline CDR1 is KGHDR and CDR2 SFDVKD. This CDR3 has 12 amino acids. The V end was cut by 5 bases, the J end by 7 bases, with 8 bases between. CDR3 loop: CATSGIGQPQHF. Written as DNA, the CDR3 is TGTGCCACCAGTGGAATCGGGCAGCCCCAGCATTTT.

This clonotype showed up many times. J is TRBJ1-2 and V is TRBV28; 7 nucleotides agree with TRBD1. V trimming: 6 bases; J trimming: 5 bases; junction bases outside the gene matches: 21. Germline CDR1 is MDHEN and CDR2 is SYDVKM. This CDR3 is 18 amino acids long. The CDR3 here is CASRTTMGTWTGRYGYTF. In DNA, the CDR3 is TGTGCCAGCAGAACCACCATGGGAACGTGGACAGGAAGATATGGCTACACCTTC.

The genes are TRBV7-6 and TRBJ2-3; D gene unclear. This CDR3 is 14 amino acids long. CDR1 is SGHVS, CDR2 FNYEAQ, per germline. Deletions cut 2 bases from V and 0 bases from J, with 6 bases between. CDR3 sequence (DNA): TGTGCCAGCAGCTTAACCTGGAGCACAGATACGCAGTATTTT. This translates into CASSLTWSTDTQYF.

V and J are TRBV24-1 and TRBJ1-1; D not certain. Germline CDR1 and CDR2: KGHDR and SFDVKD. The CDR3 has 13 residues. The V end was cut by 2 bases, the J end by 10 bases, with 13 bases between. In DNA, the CDR3 is TGTGCCACCAGTGATTCGAGCTGGGAAGGAGCTTTCTTT. Translated: CATSDSSWEGAFF.

Many counts were recorded for this clonotype. J is TRBJ1-2 and V is TRBV7-2; 9 bases align to TRBD1. V lost 5 bases, J lost 4 bases, and 8 bases stayed unmatched. Germline assignment: CDR1 SGHTA and CDR2 FQGNSA. The CDR3 consists of 15 residues. In DNA, the CDR3 is TGTGCCAGCAGCCCAAACGCGGGACAGGGCTATGGCTACACCTTC. Translation gives CASSPNAGQGYGYTF.

This clonotype was seen at least ten times. The chain is built from TRBV20-1 and TRBJ2-7; D remains ambiguous. V was cut by 0 bases and J by 3 bases, with 15 bases left in between. Germline lookup yields CDR1 DFQATT and CDR2 SNEGSKA (reference sequence). This CDR3 is 15 amino acids long. CDR3 coding DNA: TGCAGTGCTAGAGAAGGCCGGCAGTTTGACTACGAGCAGTACTTC. Translation gives CSAREGRQFDYEQYF.

This clonotype was seen repeatedly, ten times or more. The V and J genes are TRBV5-1 and TRBJ1-2; 7 bases fit TRBD1. Trimming at V came to 4 bases and at J to 4 bases, leaving 16 bases not matched to a gene. Germline V gene sequence: CDR1 SGHRS, CDR2 YFSETQ. The CDR3 runs to 17 residues. DNA of the CDR3: TGCGCCAGCAGCCCCGGGGACAGACAAGATAACCGCTATGGCTACACCTTC. Translating it yields CASSPGDRQDNRYGYTF.

This clonotype was counted only a few times. The chain is built from TRBV11-2 and TRBJ2-7; 9 nucleotides line up with TRBD2. This CDR3 region has 15 residues. Trimming cost V 8 bases and J 4 bases; bases outside gene matches: 12. Germline CDR1 and CDR2: SGHAT and FQNNGV. The CDR3 nucleotides are TGTGCCAGCGGCCGTAATCTAGCGGGAACGTACGAGCAGTACTTC. This gives the protein CASGRNLAGTYEQYF.

This clonotype occurred many times. The V call is TRBV28, the J call TRBJ2-7; D unresolved. The CDR3 extends over 14 amino acids. Germline lookup yields CDR1 MDHEN and CDR2 SYDVKM. V shed 7 bases and J shed 7 bases, with 20 bases lying between them. CDR3 bases: TGTGCCAGCATCGAAAGGCGAGGAGCTCGGGAGCAGTACTTC. This sequence encodes CASIERRGAREQYF. Based on the CDR3 plus reference TRBV28 and TRBJ2-7, the full variable domain is DVKVTQSSRYLVKRTGEKVFLECVQDMDHENMFWYRQDPGLGLRLIYFSYDVKMKEKGDIPEGYSVSREKKERFSLILESASTNQTSMYLCASIERRGAREQYFGPGTRLTVT.

This clonotype appeared a few times. V and J are TRBV30 and TRBJ2-7; 7 bases line up with TRBD2. This CDR3 comprises 13 residues. Germline loops: CDR1 GTSNPN, CDR2 SVGIG (reference sequence). After removal of 0 bases from V and 7 bases from J, the junction contained 6 bases not matched to a gene. As DNA, the CDR3 is TGTGCCTGGAGTGTTAGGACTAGGAGTGAGCAGTACTTC. The encoded protein is CAWSVRTRSEQYF.

This clonotype has only a few counts. V usage is TRBV7-9 and J usage is TRBJ1-6; D gene uncertain. The CDR3 covers 11 residues. Trimming took off 5 bases at V and 5 bases at J, with 1 base between the two ends. Germline V gene lookup returns CDR1 SEHNR and CDR2 FQNEAQ (reference sequence). The CDR3 DNA is TGTGCCAGCAGCAATAATTCACCCCTCCACTTT. The encoded protein is CASSNNSPLHF. The full variable domain, completed using reference TRBV7-9 and TRBJ1-6, is DTGVSQNPRHKITKRGQNVTFRCDPISEHNRLYWYRQTLGQGPEFLTYFQNEAQLEKSRLLSDRFSAERPKGSFSTLEIQRTEQGDSAMYLCASSNNSPLHFGNGTRLTVT.

V usage is TRBV28 and J usage is TRBJ2-1; 10 nucleotides line up with TRBD2. Trimming at V came to 6 bases and at J to 7 bases, leaving 9 bases not matched to a gene. Germline CDR1 MDHEN, CDR2 SYDVKM. This CDR3 is built from 15 residues. CDR3 coding DNA: TGTGCCAGCAGCCCAACTAGCGGGATTGGGAATGAGCAGTTCTTC. Translating it yields CASSPTSGIGNEQFF.

The CDR3 nucleotides read TGCGCCAGCAGCTTGGACGGGACAGCTGGGGCCAACGTCCTGACTTTC. Amino acids: CASSLDGTAGANVLTF. The gene calls are TRBV5-1 and TRBJ2-6, with 7 bases identical to TRBD1. This CDR3 has 16 residues. Per the germline V gene, CDR1 is SGHRS and CDR2 is YFSETQ. The V segment lost 0 bases and the J segment 2 bases; nucleotides outside the gene matches: 2.